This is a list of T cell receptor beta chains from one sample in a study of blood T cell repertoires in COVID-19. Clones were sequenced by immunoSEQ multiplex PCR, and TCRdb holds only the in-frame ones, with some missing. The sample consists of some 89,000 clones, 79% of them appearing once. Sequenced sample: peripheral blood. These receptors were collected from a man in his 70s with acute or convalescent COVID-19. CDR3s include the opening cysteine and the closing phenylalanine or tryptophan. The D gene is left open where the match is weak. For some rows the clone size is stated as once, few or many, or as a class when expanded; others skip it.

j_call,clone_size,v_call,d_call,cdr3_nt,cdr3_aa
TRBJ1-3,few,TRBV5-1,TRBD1,TGCGCCAGCAGCCTGGGACAGGGGACAAACACCATATATTTT,CASSLGQGTNTIYF
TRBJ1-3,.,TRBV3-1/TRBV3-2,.,TGTGCCAGCAGCCGCCGAAGGGGCAGGGCTGGAAACACCATATATTTT,CASSRRRGRAGNTIYF
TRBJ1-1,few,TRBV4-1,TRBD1,TGCGCCAGCAGCCTTAGGACAGGGGGCCGGAACACTGAAGCTTTCTTT,CASSLRTGGRNTEAFF
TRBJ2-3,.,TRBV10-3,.,TGTGCCATCAGTGACCCGACAGGCACAGATACGCAGTATTTT,CAISDPTGTDTQYF
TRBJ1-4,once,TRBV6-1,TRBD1,TGTGCCAGCAGTGAGGCACAGGGGCGGTATGAAAAACTGTTTTTT,CASSEAQGRYEKLFF
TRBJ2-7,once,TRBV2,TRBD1,TGTGCCAGCAGTGAAAGTCAGGGGGCCTACGAGCAGTACTTC,CASSESQGAYEQYF
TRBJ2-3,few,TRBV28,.,TGTGCCAGCAGCCCTATTTCCACAGATACGCAGTATTTT,CASSPISTDTQYF
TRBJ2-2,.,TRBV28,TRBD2,TGTGCCAGCAGTAACCTGGGGACAGGGTCGACTAGCGGGGTCGCCGGGGAGCTGTTTTTT,CASSNLGTGSTSGVAGELFF
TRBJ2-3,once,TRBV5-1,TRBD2,TGCGCCAGCAGGACTAGCGGGGGAAGGAATACGCAGTATTTT,CASRTSGGRNTQYF
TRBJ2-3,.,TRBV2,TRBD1,TGTGCCAGAGGGGGGGACAGGGGGCCAGATACGCAGTATTTT,CARGGDRGPDTQYF
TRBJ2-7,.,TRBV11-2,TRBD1,TGTGCCAGCAGCGCCAGGGGGTTCGAGCAGTACTTC,CASSARGFEQYF
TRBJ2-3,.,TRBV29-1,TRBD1,TGCAGCGTTGGAGGACAGGTCAGCACAGATACGCAGTATTTT,CSVGGQVSTDTQYF
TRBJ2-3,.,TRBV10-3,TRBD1,TGTGCCATCAGTTTTCTACAGGGGGACAGGCCTAAGCTCAGCACAGATACGCAGTATTTT,CAISFLQGDRPKLSTDTQYF
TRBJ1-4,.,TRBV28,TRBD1,TGTGCCAGCAGCTCAGACAGGGGGATTAGCGAAAAACTGTTTTTT,CASSSDRGISEKLFF
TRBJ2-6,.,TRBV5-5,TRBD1,TGTGCCAGCAGCTTGACCTTCCGGGACAGGGTATCTGGGGCCAACGTCCTGACTTTC,CASSLTFRDRVSGANVLTF
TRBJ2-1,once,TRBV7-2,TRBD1,TGTGCCAGCAGCTCTCCGGGACAGGGGCGGAGGAGTGAGCAGTTCTTC,CASSSPGQGRRSEQFF
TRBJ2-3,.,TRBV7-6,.,TGTGCCAGCAGCTTAGTTAGCGGAGCCCTGGGTACGCAGTATTTT,CASSLVSGALGTQYF
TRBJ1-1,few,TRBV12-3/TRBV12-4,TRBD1,TGTGCCAGCAGACTTCCCGGGACAGGGCCGGCTTTCTTT,CASRLPGTGPAFF
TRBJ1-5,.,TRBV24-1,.,TGTGCCACCAGTGCTCACCGGGCAGGGAATAGCAATCAGCCCCAGCATTTT,CATSAHRAGNSNQPQHF
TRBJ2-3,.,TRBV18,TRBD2,TGTGCCAGCTCGCTCAGCGGGGGGAGCACAGATACGCAGTATTTT,CASSLSGGSTDTQYF
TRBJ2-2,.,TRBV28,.,TGTGCCAGCAGTTTCGGCACCGGGGAGCTGTTTTTT,CASSFGTGELFF
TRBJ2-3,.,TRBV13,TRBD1,TGTGCCAGCAGCTCGGGGACAGGGTCAGGGGATACGCAGTATTTT,CASSSGTGSGDTQYF
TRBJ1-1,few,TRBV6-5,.,TGTGCCAGCAGGAGAATTATGAACACTGAAGCTTTCTTT,CASRRIMNTEAFF
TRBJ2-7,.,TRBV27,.,TGTGCCAGCAGTTTACGACAGGCCTACGAGCAGTACTTC,CASSLRQAYEQYF
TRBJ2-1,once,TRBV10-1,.,TGCGCCAGCAGTGTCGGGATTAGGGACAATGAGCAGTTCTTC,CASSVGIRDNEQFF
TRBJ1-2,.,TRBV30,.,TGTGCCTGGAGTCCTTCCATGAGCGGCTACACCTTC,CAWSPSMSGYTF
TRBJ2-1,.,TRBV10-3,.,TGTGCCATCAGACGGAGCATCTCGAGCTCCTACAATGAGCAGTTCTTC,CAIRRSISSSYNEQFF
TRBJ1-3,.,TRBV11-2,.,TGTGCCAGCAGCCCTAGTGGGACATTTGGAAACACCATATATTTT,CASSPSGTFGNTIYF
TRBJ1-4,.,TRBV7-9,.,TGTGCCAGCAGCTTGCAAAGTGCGTCCGAAAAACTGTTTTTT,CASSLQSASEKLFF
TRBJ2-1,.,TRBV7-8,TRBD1,TGTGCCAGCAGCCCCAGGGGGCGTTCCTACAATGAGCAGTTCTTC,CASSPRGRSYNEQFF
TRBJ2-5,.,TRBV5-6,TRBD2,TGTACCAGCAGCGGGGACTCCCAAATCCCGTACTTC,CTSSGDSQIPYF
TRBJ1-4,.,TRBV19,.,TGTGCCAGTAGTCCCAACACCGGGGAGGGTAATGAAAAACTGTTTTTT,CASSPNTGEGNEKLFF
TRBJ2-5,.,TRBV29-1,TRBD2,TGCAGCGTTGAACGGGGGGGCGCACAAGAGACCCAGTACTTC,CSVERGGAQETQYF
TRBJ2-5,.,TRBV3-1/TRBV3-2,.,TGTGCCAGCAGCACGCGGAGGGGTACGGAGACCCAGTACTTC,CASSTRRGTETQYF
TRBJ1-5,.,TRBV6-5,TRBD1,TGTGCCAGCAGTTGGACGACAGGGGGCTATCAGCCCCAGCATTTT,CASSWTTGGYQPQHF
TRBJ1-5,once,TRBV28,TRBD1,TGTGCCAGCAGTTCCCGGGACAGGGATTTGGAGCCCCAGCATTTT,CASSSRDRDLEPQHF
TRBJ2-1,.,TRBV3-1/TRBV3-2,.,TGTGCCAGCAGCCAGAGGGGGGGCGCAGAAATTGGGAATGAGCAGTTCTTC,CASSQRGGAEIGNEQFF
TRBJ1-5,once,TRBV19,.,TGTGCCAGTAGTGGTGGCAGGTACTATCAGCCCCAGCATTTT,CASSGGRYYQPQHF
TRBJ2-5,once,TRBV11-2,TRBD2,TGTGCCAGCAGCTCGCAACTAGCGCAGTACCAAGAGACCCAGTACTTC,CASSSQLAQYQETQYF
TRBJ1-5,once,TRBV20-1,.,TGCAGTGCTAGTCGAGGCGGGAGGGGCGCAAGCAATCAGCCCCAGCATTTT,CSASRGGRGASNQPQHF
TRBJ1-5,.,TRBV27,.,TGTGCCAGCCGTGAAGGAGTATTGAGCAATCAGCCCCAGCATTTT,CASREGVLSNQPQHF